This entry features one T cell receptor (beta chain) sequence. The target antigen is unknown. Pooled in the analysis were second doses at about 4 or about 12 weeks. Measured with immunoSEQ multiplex PCR; TCRdb has only the in-frame clones, and not every one. The table shows 150,000 to 200,000 clones, with approximately 90% occurring only once. The V and J ends lost 6 bases and 4 bases respectively, with 7 bases between them. Germline loops: CDR1 MNHEY, CDR2 SVGAGI. The CDR3 loop spans 13 amino acids. These data originate in a study of T cell responses to AZD1222 COVID-19 vaccine. Study results and limitations: No day 14 peak samples; only post-peak repertoires were characterized. Spike was spanned by vaccine-associated CD4 TCRs, which were dominant at 160-218 and 743-854. Clonal diversity was possibly underestimated; the donors were predominantly white British and more often female.

The rearrangement uses TRBV6-5 and TRBJ2-6; D tentatively fits TRBD1 or TRBD2 (5 bases each). This specimen consisted of peripheral blood, obtained 28 days after the second AZD1222 dose. The TCR was taken from an adult who received the AZD1222 COVID-19 vaccine. As DNA, the CDR3 is TGTGCCAGCAGGAGGGACGGGGCCAACGTCCTGACTTTC. It yields the protein CASRRDGANVLTF.